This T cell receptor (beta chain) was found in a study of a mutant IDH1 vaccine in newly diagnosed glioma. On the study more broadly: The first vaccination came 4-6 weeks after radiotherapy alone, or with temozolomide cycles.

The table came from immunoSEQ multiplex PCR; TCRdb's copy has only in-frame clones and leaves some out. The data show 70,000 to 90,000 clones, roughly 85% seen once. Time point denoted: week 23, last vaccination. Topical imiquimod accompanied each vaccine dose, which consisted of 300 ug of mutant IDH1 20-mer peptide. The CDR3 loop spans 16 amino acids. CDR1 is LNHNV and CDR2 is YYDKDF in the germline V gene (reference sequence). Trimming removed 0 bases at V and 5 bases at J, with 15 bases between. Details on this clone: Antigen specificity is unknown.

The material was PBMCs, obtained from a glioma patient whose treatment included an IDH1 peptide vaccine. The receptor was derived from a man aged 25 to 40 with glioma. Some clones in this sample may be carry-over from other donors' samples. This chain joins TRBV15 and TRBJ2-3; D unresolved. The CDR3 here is CATSRDTPSPGDTQYF. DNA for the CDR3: TGTGCCACCAGCAGAGATACCCCCTCCCCGGGAGATACGCAGTATTTT.